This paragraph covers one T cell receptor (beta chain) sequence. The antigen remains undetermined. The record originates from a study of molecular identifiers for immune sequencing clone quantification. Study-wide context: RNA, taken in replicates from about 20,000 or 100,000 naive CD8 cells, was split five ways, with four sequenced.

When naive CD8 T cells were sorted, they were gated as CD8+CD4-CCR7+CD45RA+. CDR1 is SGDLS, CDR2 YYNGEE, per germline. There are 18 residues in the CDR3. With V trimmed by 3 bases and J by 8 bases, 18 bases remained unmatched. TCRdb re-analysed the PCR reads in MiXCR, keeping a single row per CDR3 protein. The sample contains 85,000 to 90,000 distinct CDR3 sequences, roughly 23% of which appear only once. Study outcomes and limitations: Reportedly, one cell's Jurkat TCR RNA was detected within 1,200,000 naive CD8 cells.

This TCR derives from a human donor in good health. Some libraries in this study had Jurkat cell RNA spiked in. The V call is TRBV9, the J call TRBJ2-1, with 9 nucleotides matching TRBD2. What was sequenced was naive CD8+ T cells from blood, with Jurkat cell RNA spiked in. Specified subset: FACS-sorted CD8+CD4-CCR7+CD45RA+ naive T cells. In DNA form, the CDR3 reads TGTGCCAGCAGCGACGATGGTCTAGCGGGAAATGGAGGGGATGAGCAGTTCTTC. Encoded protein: CASSDDGLAGNGGDEQFF.